The 21 T cell receptor beta chains in this list originate from one sample, sequenced in a study of blood T cell repertoires in COVID-19. Repertoires were generated with immunoSEQ multiplex PCR, while TCRdb's copy carries only in-frame clones and drops some. Of approximately 250,000 clones listed, about nine tenths were seen once; the top ten hold approximately 10%. Specimen: peripheral blood. The source is a middle-aged man with active or convalescent COVID-19.

The chain couples TRBV5-1 to TRBJ2-1; D unclear. The germline V gene has CDR1 SGHRS and CDR2 YFSETQ. Trimming removed 1 base from V and 0 bases from J, with 11 bases in between. The CDR3 runs 16 residues. CDR3 sequence (DNA): TGCGCCAGCAGCTTGAGCAGGATCGGCTCCTACAATGAGCAGTTCTTC. Translation gives CASSLSRIGSYNEQFF.

This clone was detected only a few times. V is TRBV3-1 (or the pseudogene TRBV3-2) and J is TRBJ2-2, with D uncertain. CDR1 is LGHDT, CDR2 YNNKEL, per germline (reference sequence). Trimming left V 4 bases short and J 5 bases short, with 8 bases between. The CDR3 loop spans 13 amino acids. The CDR3 coding sequence is TGTGCCAGCAGCCCCTCTATTACCGGGGAGCTGTTTTTT. It specifies CASSPSITGELFF.

The V and J genes are TRBV24-1 and TRBJ2-2; 7 bases are shared with TRBD1. V was pared by 7 bases and J by 5 bases, with 9 bases of the junction left unmatched. Germline CDR1 KGHDR, CDR2 SFDVKD. CDR3 length equals 15 residues. Here the CDR3 reads CATSGRQGETGELFF. The CDR3 nucleotides are TGTGCCACCAGCGGTCGGCAGGGGGAAACCGGGGAGCTGTTTTTT.

The J gene is TRBJ1-2, the V gene TRBV6-5; maybe TRBD1 (6 bases). Germline loops: CDR1 MNHEY, CDR2 SVGAGI. The ends were cut back, 7 bases at V and 2 bases at J, with 17 bases in the middle. This CDR3 spans 15 amino acids. The DNA of the CDR3 is TGTGCCAGCACCCTATGGGAGGGGGGCAACTATGGCTACACCTTC. Translation: CASTLWEGGNYGYTF.

This clone was counted a few times. The rearrangement links TRBV5-1 to TRBJ1-4; possible D gene TRBD1, 6 bases. Germline V lookup: CDR1 SGHRS, CDR2 YFSETQ. The V end was cut by 4 bases, the J end by 0 bases, with 13 bases between. This CDR3 region has 16 residues. The CDR3 sequence is CASSRTGSTTNEKLFF. CDR3 bases: TGCGCCAGCAGCCGAACAGGGTCCACAACTAATGAAAAACTGTTTTTT.

The chain joins TRBV18 to TRBJ1-1, with 7 bases matching TRBD1. Losses at the gene ends were 8 bases for V and 0 bases for J; bases not matched to a gene: 6. This CDR3 region has 14 residues. CDR1 is KGHSH and CDR2 is LQKENI in the germline V gene. CDR3 coding DNA: TGTGCCAGCCGGGGAAGGGGGCTGAACACTGAAGCTTTCTTT. Translation gives CASRGRGLNTEAFF.

CDR3 coding DNA: TGTGCCAGCAGTATGGGCCAGCAGGCTGGCGGCTACACCTTC. It translates to CASSMGQQAGGYTF. This chain joins TRBV6-5 and TRBJ1-2; no clear D. The V gene's germline CDR1 is MNHEY and CDR2 SVGAGI. V lost 5 bases and J lost 8, with 18 bases in between. The CDR3 is 14 amino acids.

The J gene is TRBJ2-3, the V gene TRBV4-2; 12 bases agree with TRBD2. J was trimmed by 6 bases and V by 0 bases; bases with no gene match: 4. CDR1 and CDR2 from the germline V gene are LGHNA and YNFKEQ. There are 16 residues in the CDR3. The CDR3 DNA sequence: TGTGCCAGCAGCCAAGATCTAGCGGGAGGGCCTGATACGCAGTATTTT. This encodes CASSQDLAGGPDTQYF.

The J gene is TRBJ1-6, the V gene TRBV5-5; possible D gene TRBD1, 5 bases. Trimming left V 6 bases short and J 4 bases short, with 20 bases between. The germline gives CDR1 SGHKS, CDR2 YYEKEE (reference sequence). This CDR3 is built from 17 residues. CDR3 DNA sequence: TGTGCCAGCAAAAAAACTCTATCGACAGATTATAATTCACCCCTCCACTTT. It yields the protein CASKKTLSTDYNSPLHF.

CDR3 nucleotide sequence: TGTGCCAGCAGTTTGAGGACATTCGGTCCGGAAGCTTTCTTT. The encoded protein is CASSLRTFGPEAFF. This sequence joins TRBV5-4 and TRBJ1-1; weak D call: TRBD1 (5 bases). Trimming removed 5 bases at V and 8 bases at J, with 19 bases between. Germline V gene lookup returns CDR1 SGHNT and CDR2 YYREEE (reference sequence). The CDR3 sequence is 14 residues long.

This chain's CDR3 is CASRDRGFYGYTF. DNA of the CDR3: TGTGCCAGTCGGGACAGGGGGTTCTATGGCTACACCTTC. The rearrangement joins TRBV19 to TRBJ1-2; 11 positions match TRBD1. Germline V gene sequence: CDR1 LNHDA, CDR2 SQIVND (reference sequence). V gave up 8 bases and J gave up 4 bases; unmatched junction bases: 3. The CDR3 length is 13 residues.

The V and J genes are TRBV4-1 and TRBJ2-2, with a possible D match to TRBD2 (6 bases). The CDR3 spans 17 residues. Germline V gene sequence: CDR1 MGHRA, CDR2 YSYEKL. V lost 1 base and J 5 bases, leaving 17 bases between the germline ends. The CDR3 DNA sequence: TGCGCCAGCAGCCAAGGGGGAGTCGCGGGATTAACCGGGGAGCTGTTTTTT. Its translation: CASSQGGVAGLTGELFF.

V gene TRBV9 combines with J gene TRBJ2-7, with 8 nucleotides matching TRBD2. Germline V gene data show CDR1 as SGDLS and CDR2 as YYNGEE. The CDR3 is 16 residues long. Losses at the gene ends were 0 bases for V and 2 bases for J; bases not matched to a gene: 7. The CDR3 region has the DNA TGTGCCAGCAGCGTAGTTCCGGGAGGGCCTCCCTACGAGCAGTACTTC. This gives the protein CASSVVPGGPPYEQYF.

This clone came up once. The rearrangement joins TRBV6-5 to TRBJ1-1, with 10 bases identical to TRBD1. From germline, CDR1 is MNHEY and CDR2 SVGAGI. The ends lost 8 bases at V and 6 bases at J; junction bases unmatched: 9. There are 14 residues in the CDR3. In DNA, the CDR3 is TGTGCCAGCTTCGAGACAGGGGGCGCGGCTGAAGCTTTCTTT. This encodes CASFETGGAAEAFF.

This sequence joins TRBV7-3 and TRBJ2-5; TRBD2 matches at 10 bases. The length of the CDR3 is 15 residues. The junction had 7 bases not matched to a gene; V was cut back by 5 bases and J by 4 bases. Germline CDR1 reads SGHTA; CDR2 reads FQGTGA. The DNA for the CDR3 is TGTGCCAGCAGCCCCAGAGCGGGAGGGCCAGAGACCCAGTACTTC. The encoded protein is CASSPRAGGPETQYF. The whole variable domain, remainder taken from reference TRBV7-3 and TRBJ2-5, is GAGVSQTPSNKVTEKGKYVELRCDPISGHTALYWYRQSLGQGPEFLIYFQGTGAADDSGLPNDRFFAVRPEGSVSTLKIQRTERGDSAVYLCASSPRAGGPETQYFGPGTRLLVL.

This clone was seen just once. The chain carries TRBV11-1 and TRBJ1-4; possibly TRBD1 for D (5 bases). The ends were cut back, 1 base at V and 6 bases at J, with 6 bases in the middle. The germline CDR1 and CDR2 sequences are SGHAT and FQDESV (reference sequence). CDR3 length: 13 amino acids. The CDR3 bases are TGTGCCAGCAGCTTAGAACAGGATGAAAAACTGTTTTTT. This sequence encodes CASSLEQDEKLFF.

The chain employs TRBV3-1 (or the pseudogene TRBV3-2) and TRBJ2-1; possibly TRBD2 for D (6 bases). Germline lookup yields CDR1 LGHDT and CDR2 YNNKEL (reference sequence). This CDR3 comprises 14 residues. The V end lost 4 bases, the J end lost 9 bases, and 16 bases lay between the germline ends. For the CDR3, the DNA is TGTGCCAGCAGCCCTTCGACTAGACCGGGTGAGCAGTTCTTC. As protein: CASSPSTRPGEQFF.

The chain uses TRBV30 and TRBJ1-1; TRBD1 agrees at 9 bases. V trimming: 2 bases; J trimming: 5 bases; junction bases outside the gene matches: 9. Germline CDR1 reads GTSNPN; CDR2 reads SVGIG (reference sequence). The CDR3 is 15 residues long. In DNA form, the CDR3 reads TGTGCCTGGAGTCCTCGGGACAGGGTCAAGACTGAAGCTTTCTTT. Protein product: CAWSPRDRVKTEAFF.

V and J are TRBV9 and TRBJ1-2; 8 nucleotides agree with TRBD1. CDR3 length: 13 amino acids. J was trimmed by 6 bases and V by 3 bases; bases with no gene match: 4. CDR1 is SGDLS, CDR2 YYNGEE, per germline. The CDR3 is CASSAQTGDGYTF. CDR3 DNA sequence: TGTGCCAGCAGCGCCCAGACAGGGGATGGCTACACCTTC.

V usage is TRBV9 and J usage is TRBJ1-4; 8 bases are shared with TRBD1. The CDR3 contains 14 residues. CDR1 and CDR2 from the germline V gene are SGDLS and YYNGEE. V was clipped by 1 base and J by 6 bases; unmatched bases: 2. The CDR3 nucleotides read TGTGCCAGCAGCGTACAGGGGGCGGATGAAAAACTGTTTTTT. This codes for CASSVQGADEKLFF.

As concerns this clone: The junction does not match germline at one end; this may be a read error. The J gene is TRBJ2-1, the V gene TRBV28, with 12 bases that match TRBD2. CDR1 is MDHEN, CDR2 SYDVKM, per germline. This CDR3 comprises 17 residues. The CDR3 is CASSWFLAGGPGNEQFF. The CDR3 DNA is TGTGCCAGTAGTTGGTTCCTAGCGGGGGGGCCCGGCAATGAGCAGTTCTTC. The full variable domain, rest sourced from reference TRBV28 and TRBJ2-1, is DVKVTQSSRYLVKRTGEKVFLECVQDMDHENMFWYRQDPGLGLRLIYFSYDVKMKEKGDIPEGYSVSREKKERFSLILESASTNQTSMYLCASSWFLAGGPGNEQFFGPGTRLTVL.